This T cell receptor (beta chain) was obtained from a study of graft-versus-host responses after intestinal transplantation. TCRdb keeps only in-frame clones here, not all; method: immunoSEQ multiplex PCR. The sample holds about 22,000 clones, around 76% seen once. To release intraepithelial and lamina propria lymphocytes, the graft tissue was processed. Trimming took 4 bases from V and 4 from J, leaving 14 bases between them. Germline V lookup: CDR1 SGHNT, CDR2 YYREEE (reference sequence). CDR3 length equals 14 residues. The V call is TRBV5-4, the J call TRBJ1-2; D gene uncertain. The receptor's source is a human patient who received an intestinal transplant, so some T cells may come from the graft donor. The input for sequencing was ileum tissue, taken 12 days after intestinal transplant. CDR3 sequence (DNA): TGTGCCAGCAGCGAAATGACAACCAGCTATGGCTACACCTTC. This gives the protein CASSEMTTSYGYTF.